The clone carrying this TCR beta chain has just a few counts. Its cognate antigen is unknown. This sample was taken from a study of response to subunit inactivated influenza vaccine. TCRdb fed the RT-PCR reads into MiXCR, producing one record per CDR3 protein. This table holds approximately 520,000 distinct CDR3 sequences, 25% found once. Study-wide results and caveats: The authors suggested that few new T cells are recruited per seasonal influenza vaccination.

This TCR was recovered from a man between 45 and 60 years old who received an inactivated influenza vaccine. Sequenced material: CD4+ T cells sorted from PBMCs, taken about 5 days after vaccination.

DNA of the CDR3: TGCAGTGCTGTGGCAGGGACGAACACTGAAGCTTTCTTT. It is translated as CSAVAGTNTEAFF. The chain recombines TRBV20-1 with TRBJ1-1; D is perhaps TRBD1 (5 bases). Looked up from germline, CDR1 is DFQATT and CDR2 is SNEGSKA (reference sequence). Trimming cost V 5 bases and J 1 base, with 11 bases left between them. This CDR3 comprises 13 residues.